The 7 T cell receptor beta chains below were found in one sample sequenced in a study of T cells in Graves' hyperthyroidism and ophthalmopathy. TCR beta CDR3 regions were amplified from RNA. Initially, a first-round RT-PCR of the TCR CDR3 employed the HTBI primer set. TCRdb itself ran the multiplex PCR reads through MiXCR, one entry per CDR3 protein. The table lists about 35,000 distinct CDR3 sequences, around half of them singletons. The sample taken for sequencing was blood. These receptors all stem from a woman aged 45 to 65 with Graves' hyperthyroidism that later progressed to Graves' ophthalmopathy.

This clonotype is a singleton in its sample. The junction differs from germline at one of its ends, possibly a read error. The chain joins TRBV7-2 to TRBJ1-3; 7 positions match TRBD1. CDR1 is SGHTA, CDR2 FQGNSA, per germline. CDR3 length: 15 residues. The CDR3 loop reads CACSLGTVSENTIYF. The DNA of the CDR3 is TGTGCCTGCAGCTTAGGGACAGTGTCTGAAAACACCATCTATTTT.

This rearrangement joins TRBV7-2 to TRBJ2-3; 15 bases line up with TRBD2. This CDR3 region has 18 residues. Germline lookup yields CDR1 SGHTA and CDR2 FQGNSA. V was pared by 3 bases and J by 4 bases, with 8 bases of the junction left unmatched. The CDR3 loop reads CASSFPGLAGGSADTQYF. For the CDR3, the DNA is TGTGCCAGCAGCTTCCCAGGACTAGCGGGAGGGTCGGCAGATACGCAGTATTTT.

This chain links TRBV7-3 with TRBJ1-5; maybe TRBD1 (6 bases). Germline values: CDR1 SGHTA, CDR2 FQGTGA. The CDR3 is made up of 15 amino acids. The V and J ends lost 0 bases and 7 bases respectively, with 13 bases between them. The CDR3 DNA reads TGTGCCAGCAGCTTAACAGGGGGGAAGGGGCAGCCCCAGCATTTT. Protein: CASSLTGGKGQPQHF.

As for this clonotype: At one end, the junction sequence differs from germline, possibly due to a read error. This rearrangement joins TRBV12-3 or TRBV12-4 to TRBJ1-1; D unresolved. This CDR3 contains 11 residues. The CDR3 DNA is TGTGCCAGCACCCCCCTAATCGAAGCTCTCTTT. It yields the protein CASTPLIEALF.

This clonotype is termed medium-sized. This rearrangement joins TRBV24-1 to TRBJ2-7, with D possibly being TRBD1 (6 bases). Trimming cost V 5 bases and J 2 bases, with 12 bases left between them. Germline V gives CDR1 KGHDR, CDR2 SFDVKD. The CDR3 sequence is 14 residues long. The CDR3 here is CATSGYREPYEQYF. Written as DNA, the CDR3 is TGTGCCACCAGTGGCTACAGGGAACCCTACGAGCAGTACTTC.

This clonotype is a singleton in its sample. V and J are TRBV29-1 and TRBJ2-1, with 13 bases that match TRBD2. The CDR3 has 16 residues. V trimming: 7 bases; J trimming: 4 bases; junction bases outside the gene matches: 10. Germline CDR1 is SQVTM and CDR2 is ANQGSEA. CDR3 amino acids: CSATSGRERGYNEQFF. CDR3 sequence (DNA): TGCAGCGCTACTAGCGGGAGGGAAAGGGGATACAATGAGCAGTTCTTC.

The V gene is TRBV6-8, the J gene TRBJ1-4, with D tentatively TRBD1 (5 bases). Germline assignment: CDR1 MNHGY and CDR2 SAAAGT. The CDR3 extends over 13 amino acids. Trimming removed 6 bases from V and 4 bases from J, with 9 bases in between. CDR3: CASREGNNEKLFF. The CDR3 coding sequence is TGTGCCAGCAGGGAGGGGAATAATGAAAAACTGTTTTTT.